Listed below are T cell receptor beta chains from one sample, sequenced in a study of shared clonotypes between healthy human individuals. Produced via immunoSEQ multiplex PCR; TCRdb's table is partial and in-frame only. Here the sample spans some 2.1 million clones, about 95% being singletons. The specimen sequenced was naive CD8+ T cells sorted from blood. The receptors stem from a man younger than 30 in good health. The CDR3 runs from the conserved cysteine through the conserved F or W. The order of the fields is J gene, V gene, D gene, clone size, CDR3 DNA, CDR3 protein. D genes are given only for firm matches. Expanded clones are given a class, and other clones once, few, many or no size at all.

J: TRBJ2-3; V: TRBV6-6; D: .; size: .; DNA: TGTGCCAGCAGTTCTCAAGCAGATACGCAGTATTTT; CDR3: CASSSQADTQYF
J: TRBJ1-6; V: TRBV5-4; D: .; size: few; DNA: TGTGCCAGCAGCTTGGAAGGGGGAGGATCACCCCTCCACTTT; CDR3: CASSLEGGGSPLHF
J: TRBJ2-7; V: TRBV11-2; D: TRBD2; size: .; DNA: TGTGCCAGCAGCTGGACTAGCGGGAGCCTTTACGAGCAGTACTTC; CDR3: CASSWTSGSLYEQYF
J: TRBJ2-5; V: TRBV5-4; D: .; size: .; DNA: TGTGCCAGCAGCTGGTCAGGGACTCAAGAGACCCAGTACTTC; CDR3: CASSWSGTQETQYF
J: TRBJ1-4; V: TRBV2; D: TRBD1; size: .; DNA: TGTGCCAGCGGATCCTGGGGACAGGGGAATGAAAAACTGTTTTTT; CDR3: CASGSWGQGNEKLFF
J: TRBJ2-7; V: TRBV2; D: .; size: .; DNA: TGTGCCAGCAGTGAGTTAGGCCCCTACGAGCAGTACTTC; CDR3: CASSELGPYEQYF
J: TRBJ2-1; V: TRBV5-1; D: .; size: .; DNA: TGCGCCAGCAGCCCCGGGAGAGGGTCCTACAATGAGCAGTTCTTC; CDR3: CASSPGRGSYNEQFF
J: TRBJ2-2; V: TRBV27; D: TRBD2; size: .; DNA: TGTGCCAGCAGTTTCCTCAGTGGAGCGGGAACGACCGGGGAGCTGTTTTTT; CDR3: CASSFLSGAGTTGELFF
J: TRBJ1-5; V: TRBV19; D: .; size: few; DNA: TGTGCCAGTAGTAGTCGGCAGGGAAGTGATCAGCCCCAGCATTTT; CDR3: CASSSRQGSDQPQHF
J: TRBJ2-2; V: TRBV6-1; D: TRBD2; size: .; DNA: TGTGCCAGCAGTGACGGACTAGTTGCCGGGGAGCTGTTTTTT; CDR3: CASSDGLVAGELFF
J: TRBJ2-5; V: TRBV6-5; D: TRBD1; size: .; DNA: TGTGCCAGCACACGAGGGACAGGGGTTCAAGAGACCCAGTACTTC; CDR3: CASTRGTGVQETQYF
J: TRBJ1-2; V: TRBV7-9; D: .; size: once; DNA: TGTGCCAGCAGCTCCGGACTATCCTTCTATGGCTACACCTTC; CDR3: CASSSGLSFYGYTF
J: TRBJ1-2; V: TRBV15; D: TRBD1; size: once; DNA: TGTGCCACCAGCGGAGAGGGACAGAACGGAGGCTACACCTTC; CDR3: CATSGEGQNGGYTF
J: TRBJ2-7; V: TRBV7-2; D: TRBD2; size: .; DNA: TGTGCCAGCAGCTCCAGCCCTAGCGGGAGCTCCTACGAGCAGTACTTC; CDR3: CASSSSPSGSSYEQYF
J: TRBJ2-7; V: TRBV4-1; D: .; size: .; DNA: TGCGCCAGCAGCCCGTCCGGGACGTACTACGAGCAGTACTTC; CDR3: CASSPSGTYYEQYF
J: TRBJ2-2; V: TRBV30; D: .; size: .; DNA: TGTGCCTGGAGTCCAGGGCCCGGGGAGCTGTTTTTT; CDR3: CAWSPGPGELFF
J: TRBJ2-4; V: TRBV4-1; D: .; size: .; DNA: TGCGCCAGCAGCCAAGCGGCAGGGGAAGCCAAAAACATTCAGTACTTC; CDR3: CASSQAAGEAKNIQYF
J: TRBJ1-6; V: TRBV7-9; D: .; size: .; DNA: TGTGCCAGCAGCTTAGAGAGGGATTCACCCCTCCACTTT; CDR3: CASSLERDSPLHF
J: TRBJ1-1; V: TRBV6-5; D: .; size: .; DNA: TGTGCCAGCAGTTGGATCGGCGGGGGGCGGAACACTGAAGCTTTCTTT; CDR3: CASSWIGGGRNTEAFF
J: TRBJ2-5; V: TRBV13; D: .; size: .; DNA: TGTGCCAGCAGCTTAGTCACTAACCAAGAGACCCAGTACTTC; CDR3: CASSLVTNQETQYF
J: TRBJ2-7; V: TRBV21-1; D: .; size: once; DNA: TGTGCCAGCAGCACCGGGGGGGACTGCTCCTACGAGCAGTACTTC; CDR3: CASSTGGDCSYEQYF
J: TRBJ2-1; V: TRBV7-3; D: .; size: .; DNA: TGTGCCAGCAGCTTAGGGGGTTTGCCTAACAATGAGCAGTTCTTC; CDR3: CASSLGGLPNNEQFF
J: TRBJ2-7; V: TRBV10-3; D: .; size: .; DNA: TGTGCCATCAGTGGCGTAGGAGGGGACACCACCTACGAGCAGTACTTC; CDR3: CAISGVGGDTTYEQYF
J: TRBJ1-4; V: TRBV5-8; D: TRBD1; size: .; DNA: TGTGCCAGCAGCCCCGGGACAGTTAATGAAAAACTGTTTTTT; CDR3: CASSPGTVNEKLFF
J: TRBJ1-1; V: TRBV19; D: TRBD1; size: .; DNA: TGTGCCAGTACGGAGGACAGGGAGAACACTGAAGCTTTCTTT; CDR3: CASTEDRENTEAFF
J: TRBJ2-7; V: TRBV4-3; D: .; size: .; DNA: TGCGCCAGCAGCCAAGATTTCCCAGGGACGCCCTACGAGCAGTACTTC; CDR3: CASSQDFPGTPYEQYF
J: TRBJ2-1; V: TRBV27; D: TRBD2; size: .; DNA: TGTGCCAGCAGTTTAACGAACCTACTTAGCGGGAGGATCTACAATGAGCAGTTCTTC; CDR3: CASSLTNLLSGRIYNEQFF
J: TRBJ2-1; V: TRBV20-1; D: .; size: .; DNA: TGCAGTGCCAGTTTGGATGAGCAGTTCTTC; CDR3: CSASLDEQFF
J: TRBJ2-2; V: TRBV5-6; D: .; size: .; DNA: TGTGCCAGCAGCTTGGTGGAGAATCCCGGGGAGCTGTTTTTT; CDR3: CASSLVENPGELFF
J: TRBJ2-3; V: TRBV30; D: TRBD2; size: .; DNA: TGTGCCTGGATCCGGACGGATTTTTGGACTAGCGGGGGGCCGGGTCCAGATACGCAGTATTTT; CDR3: CAWIRTDFWTSGGPGPDTQYF
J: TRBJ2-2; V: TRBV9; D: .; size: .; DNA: TGTGCCAGCAGCCCCCGAACTACTAACACCGGGGAGCTGTTTTTT; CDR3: CASSPRTTNTGELFF
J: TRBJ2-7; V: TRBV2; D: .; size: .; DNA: TGTGCCAGCAGTGACATCCAGGGGCTCTCCTACGAGCAGTACTTC; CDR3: CASSDIQGLSYEQYF
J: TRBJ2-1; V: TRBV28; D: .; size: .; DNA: TGTGCCAGCAGTTTAGGCCTGAAGCAGTTCTTC; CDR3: CASSLGLKQFF
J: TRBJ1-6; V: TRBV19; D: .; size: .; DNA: TGTGCCAGTAGTATAGCACTTTCACCCCTCCACTTT; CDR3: CASSIALSPLHF
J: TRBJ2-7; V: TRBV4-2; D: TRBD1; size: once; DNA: TGTGCCAGCAGCCTTGGAGGGACAGGGGATTCCTACGAGCAGTACTTC; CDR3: CASSLGGTGDSYEQYF
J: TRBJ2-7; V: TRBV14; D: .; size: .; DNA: TGTGCCAGCAGCCAAGATCATCCCGAGCAGTACTTC; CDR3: CASSQDHPEQYF
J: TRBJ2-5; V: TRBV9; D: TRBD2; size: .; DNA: TGTGCCAGCAGCGCCGGGACTAGCGGGACGAGCTGGTTAGCAGAGACCCAGTACTTC; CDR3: CASSAGTSGTSWLAETQYF
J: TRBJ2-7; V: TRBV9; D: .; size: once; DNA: TGTGCCAGCAGCGTTGGGGACGGACCCTACGAGCAGTACTTC; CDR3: CASSVGDGPYEQYF
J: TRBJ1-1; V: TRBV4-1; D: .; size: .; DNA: TGCGCCAGCAGCCAAGTCGGGGTGACCGGGGGCACTGAAGCTTTCTTT; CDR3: CASSQVGVTGGTEAFF